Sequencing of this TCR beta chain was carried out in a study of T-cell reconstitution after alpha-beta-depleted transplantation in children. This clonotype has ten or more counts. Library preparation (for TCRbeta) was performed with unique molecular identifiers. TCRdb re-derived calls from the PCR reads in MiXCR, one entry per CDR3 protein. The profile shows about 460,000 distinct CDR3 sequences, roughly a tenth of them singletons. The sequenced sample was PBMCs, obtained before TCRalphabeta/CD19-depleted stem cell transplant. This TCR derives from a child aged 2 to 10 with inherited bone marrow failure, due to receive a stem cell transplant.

CDR3 in amino acids: CSARAWRETTDTQYF. The CDR3 DNA reads as TGCAGTGCTAGAGCGTGGCGGGAGACCACAGATACGCAGTATTTT. The chain has TRBV20-1 and TRBJ2-3, with 7 bases identical to TRBD2. V was pared by 1 base and J by 2 bases, with 6 bases of the junction left unmatched. Germline V gene lookup returns CDR1 DFQATT and CDR2 SNEGSKA (reference sequence). This CDR3 contains 15 residues.